The clone carrying this T cell receptor beta chain was picked up many times. This specimen belongs to a study of PD-L1 blockade in urothelial cancer. Across the study: Patients' prior chemotherapy regimens numbered 0 to 3.

TCRdb's copy holds only in-frame clones and misses some; the assay was immunoSEQ multiplex PCR. This table has about 110,000 clones, around 85% appearing once. Germline assignment: CDR1 SGHNT and CDR2 YYREEE (reference sequence). The length of the CDR3 is 13 residues. The germline V and J ends were trimmed by 5 bases and 8 bases, with 13 bases remaining between them. The sample was PBMCs, taken around atezolizumab (anti-PD-L1) treatment. The sequence came from a man aged 50-60 years with urothelial cancer. The rearrangement links TRBV5-4 to TRBJ1-4; possible D gene TRBD1, 5 bases. Here the CDR3 reads CASSQRQSEKLFF. The CDR3 nucleotides are TGTGCCAGCAGTCAACGACAGTCCGAAAAACTGTTTTTT.